Below, 2 T cell receptor beta chains from the same sample are listed, as sequenced in a study of CD8 T cells in Susac syndrome. Random hexamers were used to reverse transcribe roughly 0.5 to 1 ug of RNA. One entry per CDR3 protein, called by TCRdb with MiXCR from the immunoSEQ multiplex PCR reads. The sample records about 180,000 distinct CDR3 sequences, 90% to 95% being singletons. Sample: CD4+ T cells from PBMCs. The origin of the receptors is a human donor with Susac syndrome.

The genes are TRBV2 and TRBJ2-3; D may be TRBD1 (6 bases). The germline V and J ends were trimmed by 8 bases and 1 base, with 16 bases remaining between them. CDR1 is SNHLY and CDR2 is FYNNEI in the germline V gene. This CDR3 is built from 15 residues. The CDR3 DNA follows: TGTGCCAGCTCGAAACAGGGAACGGGCACAGATACGCAGTATTTT. Translation gives CASSKQGTGTDTQYF.

The chain uses TRBV4-2 and TRBJ1-1; D remains unclear. The CDR3 runs to 15 residues. Deletions cut 0 bases from V and 2 bases from J, with 10 bases between. Germline assignment: CDR1 LGHNA and CDR2 YNFKEQ. DNA for the CDR3: TGTGCCAGCAGCCAAGATCCAGGATCTAACACTGAAGCTTTCTTT. Its translation is CASSQDPGSNTEAFF.